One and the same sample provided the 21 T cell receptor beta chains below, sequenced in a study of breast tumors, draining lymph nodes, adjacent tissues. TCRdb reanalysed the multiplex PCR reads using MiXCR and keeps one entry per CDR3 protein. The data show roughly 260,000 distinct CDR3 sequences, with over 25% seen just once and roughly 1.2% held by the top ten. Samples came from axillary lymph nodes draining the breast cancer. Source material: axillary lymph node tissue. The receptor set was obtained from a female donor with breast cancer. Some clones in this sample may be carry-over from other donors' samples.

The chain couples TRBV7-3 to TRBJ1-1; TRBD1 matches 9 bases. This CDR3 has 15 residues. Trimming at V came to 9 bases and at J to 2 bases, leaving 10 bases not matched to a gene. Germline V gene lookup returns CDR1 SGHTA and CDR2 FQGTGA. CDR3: CASSFTGQGNTEAFF. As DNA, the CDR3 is TGTGCCAGTAGTTTTACGGGACAGGGCAACACTGAAGCTTTCTTT. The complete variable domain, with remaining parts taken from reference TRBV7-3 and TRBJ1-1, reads GAGVSQTPSNKVTEKGKYVELRCDPISGHTALYWYRQSLGQGPEFLIYFQGTGAADDSGLPNDRFFAVRPEGSVSTLKIQRTERGDSAVYLCASSFTGQGNTEAFFGQGTRLTVV.

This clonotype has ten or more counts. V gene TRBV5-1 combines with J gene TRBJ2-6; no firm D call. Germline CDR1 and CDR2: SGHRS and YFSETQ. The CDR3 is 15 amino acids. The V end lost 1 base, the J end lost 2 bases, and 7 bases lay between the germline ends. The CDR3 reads CASSLSSPGANVLTF. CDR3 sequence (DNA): TGCGCCAGCAGCTTGTCTAGTCCTGGGGCCAACGTCCTGACTTTC.

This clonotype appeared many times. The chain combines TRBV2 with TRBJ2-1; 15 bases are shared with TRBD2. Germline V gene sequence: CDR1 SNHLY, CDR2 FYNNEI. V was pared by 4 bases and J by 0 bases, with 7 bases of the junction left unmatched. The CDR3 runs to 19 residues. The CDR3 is CASSGGLAGGRSSYNEQFF. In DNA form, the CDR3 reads TGTGCCAGCAGTGGTGGACTAGCGGGAGGGCGAAGCTCCTACAATGAGCAGTTCTTC.

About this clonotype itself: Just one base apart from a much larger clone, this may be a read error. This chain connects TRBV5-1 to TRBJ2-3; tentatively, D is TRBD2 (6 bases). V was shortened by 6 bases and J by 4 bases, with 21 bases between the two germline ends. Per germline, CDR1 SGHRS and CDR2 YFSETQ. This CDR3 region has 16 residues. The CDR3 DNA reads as TGCGCCAGCACGCAACTAGGCGGAGGAGGGTCAGATACGCAGTATTTT. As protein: CASTQLGGGGSDTQYF.

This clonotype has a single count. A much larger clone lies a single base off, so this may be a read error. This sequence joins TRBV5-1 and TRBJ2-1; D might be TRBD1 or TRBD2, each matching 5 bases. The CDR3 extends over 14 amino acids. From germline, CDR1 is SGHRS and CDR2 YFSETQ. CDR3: CVSSSRPEGYEQFF. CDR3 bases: TGCGTCAGCAGCTCCCGGCCCGAGGGGTATGAGCAGTTCTTC.

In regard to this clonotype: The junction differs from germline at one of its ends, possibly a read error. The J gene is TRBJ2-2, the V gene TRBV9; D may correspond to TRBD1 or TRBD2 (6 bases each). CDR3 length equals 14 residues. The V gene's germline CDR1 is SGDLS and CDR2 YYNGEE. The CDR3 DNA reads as TGTGCCAGCAGCGGCAGGGGAAGCACCGGGGGGCTGTTTTTT. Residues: CASSGRGSTGGLFF.

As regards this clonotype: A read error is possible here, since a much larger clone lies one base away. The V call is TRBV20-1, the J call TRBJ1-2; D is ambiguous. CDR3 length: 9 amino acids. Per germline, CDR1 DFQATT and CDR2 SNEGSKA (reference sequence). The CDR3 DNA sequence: TGCAGTGCTAACTATGGCCACACCTTC. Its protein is CSANYGHTF.

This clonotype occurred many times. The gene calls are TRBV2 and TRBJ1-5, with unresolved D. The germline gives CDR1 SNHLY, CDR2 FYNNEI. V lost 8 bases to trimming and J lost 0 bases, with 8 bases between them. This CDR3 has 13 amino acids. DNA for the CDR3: TGTGCCAGCGAGTCAGATAGCAATCAGCCCCAGCATTTT. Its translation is CASESDSNQPQHF.

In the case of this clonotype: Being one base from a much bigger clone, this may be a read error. CDR3 in DNA: TGTGCCAGCAGGTCAGCTAGGGAGGGCTGTGGCTACACCTTC. Translation: CASRSAREGCGYTF. The rearrangement uses TRBV12-3 or TRBV12-4 and TRBJ1-2, with D hard to call. Trimming removed 6 bases at V and 7 bases at J, with 18 bases between. This CDR3 is 14 amino acids long.

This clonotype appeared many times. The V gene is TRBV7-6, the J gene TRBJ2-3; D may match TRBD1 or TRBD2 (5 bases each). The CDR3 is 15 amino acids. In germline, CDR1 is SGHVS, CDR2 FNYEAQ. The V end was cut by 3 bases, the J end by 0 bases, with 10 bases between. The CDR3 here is CASSLGEASTDTQYF. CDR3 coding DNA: TGTGCCAGCAGCTTGGGGGAAGCTAGCACAGATACGCAGTATTTT.

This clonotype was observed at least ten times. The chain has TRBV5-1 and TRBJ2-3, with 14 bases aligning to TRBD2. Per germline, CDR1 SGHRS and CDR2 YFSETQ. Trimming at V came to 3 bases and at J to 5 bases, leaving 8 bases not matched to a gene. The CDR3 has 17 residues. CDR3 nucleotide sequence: TGCGCCAGCAGCTCCGGACTAGCGGGAGGAAGAGGAGATACGCAGTATTTT. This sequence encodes CASSSGLAGGRGDTQYF.

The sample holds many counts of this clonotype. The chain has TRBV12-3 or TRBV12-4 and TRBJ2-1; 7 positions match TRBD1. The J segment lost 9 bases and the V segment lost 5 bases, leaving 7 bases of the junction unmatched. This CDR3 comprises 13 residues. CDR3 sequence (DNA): TGTGCCAGCAGTCCTGACAGGGATTTTGAGCAGTTCTTC. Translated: CASSPDRDFEQFF.

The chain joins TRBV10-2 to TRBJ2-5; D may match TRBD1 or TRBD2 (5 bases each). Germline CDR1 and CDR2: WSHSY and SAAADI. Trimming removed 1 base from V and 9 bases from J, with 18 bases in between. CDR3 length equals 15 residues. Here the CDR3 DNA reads TGCGCCAGCAGTGAGTTCGGGACCCCTAGGGAAGCCCAGTACTTC. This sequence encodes CASSEFGTPREAQYF.

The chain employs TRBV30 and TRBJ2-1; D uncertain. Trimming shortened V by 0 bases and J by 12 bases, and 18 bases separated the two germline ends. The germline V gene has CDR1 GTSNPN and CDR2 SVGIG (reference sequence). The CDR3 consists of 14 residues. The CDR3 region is CAWSVKGGFGRQFF. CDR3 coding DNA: TGTGCCTGGAGTGTTAAGGGTGGGTTCGGCCGGCAGTTCTTC.

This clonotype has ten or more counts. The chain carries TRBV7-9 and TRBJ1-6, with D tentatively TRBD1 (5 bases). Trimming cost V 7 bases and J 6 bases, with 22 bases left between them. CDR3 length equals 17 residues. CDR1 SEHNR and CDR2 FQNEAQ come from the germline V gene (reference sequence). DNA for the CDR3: TGTGCCAGCATCGACTGGGGGGGAGGGTTGACTAATTCACCCCTCCACTTT. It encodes CASIDWGGGLTNSPLHF.

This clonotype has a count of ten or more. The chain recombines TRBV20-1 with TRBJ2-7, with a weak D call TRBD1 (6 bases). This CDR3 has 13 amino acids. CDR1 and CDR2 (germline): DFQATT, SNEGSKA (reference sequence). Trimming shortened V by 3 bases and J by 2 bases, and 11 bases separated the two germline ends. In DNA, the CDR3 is TGCAGTGCTAGGTCCCAGGGGCCCTACGAGCAGTACTTC. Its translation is CSARSQGPYEQYF.

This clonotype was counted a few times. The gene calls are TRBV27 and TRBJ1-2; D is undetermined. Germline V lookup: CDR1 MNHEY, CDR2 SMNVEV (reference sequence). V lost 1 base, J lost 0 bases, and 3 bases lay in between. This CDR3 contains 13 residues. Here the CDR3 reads CASSLFPNYGYTF. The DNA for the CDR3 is TGTGCCAGCAGTTTATTCCCTAACTATGGCTACACCTTC.

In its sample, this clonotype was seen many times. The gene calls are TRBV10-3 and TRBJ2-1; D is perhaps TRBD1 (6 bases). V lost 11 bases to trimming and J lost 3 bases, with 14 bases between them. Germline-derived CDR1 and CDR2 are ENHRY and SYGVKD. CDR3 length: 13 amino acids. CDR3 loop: CASGDPLYNEQFF. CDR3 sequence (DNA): TGTGCCTCAGGGGACCCCCTCTACAATGAGCAGTTCTTC.

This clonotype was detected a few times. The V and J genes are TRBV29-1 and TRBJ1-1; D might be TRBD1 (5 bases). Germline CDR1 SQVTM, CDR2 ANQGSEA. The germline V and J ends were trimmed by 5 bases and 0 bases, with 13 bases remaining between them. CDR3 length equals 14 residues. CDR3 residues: CSVPREGMNTEAFF. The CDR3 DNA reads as TGCAGCGTTCCCAGGGAGGGAATGAACACTGAAGCTTTCTTT.

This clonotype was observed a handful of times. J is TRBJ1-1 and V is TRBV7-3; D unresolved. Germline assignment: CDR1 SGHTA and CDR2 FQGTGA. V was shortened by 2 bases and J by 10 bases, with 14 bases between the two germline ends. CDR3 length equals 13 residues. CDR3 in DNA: TGTGCCAGCAGCTTAGCCTCCCCTCCCCGAGCTTTCTTT. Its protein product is CASSLASPPRAFF.

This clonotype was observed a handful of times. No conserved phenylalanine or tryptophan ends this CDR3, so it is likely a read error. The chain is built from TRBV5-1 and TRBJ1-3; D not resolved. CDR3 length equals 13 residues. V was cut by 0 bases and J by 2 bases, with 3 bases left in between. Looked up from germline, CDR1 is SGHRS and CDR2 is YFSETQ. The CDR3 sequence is CASSLGAGNTIYL. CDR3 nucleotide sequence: TGCGCCAGCAGCTTGGGCGCTGGAAACACCATATATCTT.